The sequence of this TCR beta chain was determined in a study of blood T cell repertoires in COVID-19. Overall study: Acute and convalescent COVID-19 specimens originated in the United States, Italy and Spain. PBMCs, B-cell-depleted T cells, or T cells were the source of the cDNA or gDNA that made up the material.

In the original analysis: Scientists estimated how many nucleated cells there were by amplifying reference gene primers. Profiling relied on immunoSEQ multiplex PCR, and the TCRdb table lists in-frame clones only, not all of them. Clone size and the V and J calls come from that table; the DNA yielded D and trimming. The table has tens of thousands of clones, more than 75% seen once. The sequencing sample was made of peripheral blood. This receptor was identified in a man aged 65 to 85 with acute or convalescent COVID-19.

The CDR3 bases are TGTGCCAGCAGTTTGGCTAGCGGGACAAATGAGCAGTTCTTC. Translation gives CASSLASGTNEQFF. This rearrangement joins TRBV27 to TRBJ2-1; the match to TRBD2 covers 9 bases. The trim removed 3 bases at V and 7 bases at J, leaving 4 bases unmatched. The germline CDR1 and CDR2 sequences are MNHEY and SMNVEV (reference sequence). This CDR3 spans 14 amino acids.